The 8 T cell receptor beta chains given below trace back to one sample, sequenced in a study of blood T cells in healthy people across ages. Primers used in a second PCR of roughly 6 to 11 cycles were a sample-barcoded 5' primer and a J-beta primer mix. MiXCR, applied by TCRdb to the 5' RACE reads, yields one record per CDR3 protein. The table has roughly 700,000 distinct CDR3 sequences, 45% to 50% seen once; the top ten hold roughly 31%. The source material was blood. The receptors originated from a woman in her fifties or sixties in good health.

This chain joins TRBV20-1 and TRBJ2-1, with TRBD2 matching 11 bases. V dropped 4 bases and J dropped 8; count of bases not matched to a gene: 10. This CDR3 has 15 amino acids. The germline V gene encodes CDR1 DFQATT and CDR2 SNEGSKA (reference sequence). The CDR3 bases are TGCAGTGCTACCGCCACTAGCGGGAGTACGGATGAGCAGTTCTTC. Its translation: CSATATSGSTDEQFF.

This rearrangement joins TRBV5-5 to TRBJ2-6, with D unclear. The CDR3 runs 15 residues. Germline values: CDR1 SGHKS, CDR2 YYEKEE (reference sequence). V dropped 2 bases and J dropped 0 bases, with 6 bases sitting between them. This CDR3 reads CASSFLSSGANVLTF. The CDR3 DNA follows: TGTGCCAGCAGCTTTCTATCCTCTGGGGCCAACGTCCTGACTTTC.

The chain joins TRBV10-3 to TRBJ2-7; TRBD2 agrees at 14 bases. The CDR3 runs 16 residues. Trimming took 6 bases from V and 12 from J; bases not matched to a gene: 16. Germline V CDR1 and CDR2: ENHRY, SYGVKD. This chain's CDR3 is CAISERGLAGEETPYF. DNA of the CDR3: TGTGCCATCAGCGAACGGGGACTAGCGGGAGAAGAGACCCCGTACTTC.

This sequence joins TRBV7-8 and TRBJ1-1, with 9 bases identical to TRBD1. Trimming cost V 5 bases and J 3 bases; bases outside gene matches: 7. The V gene's germline CDR1 is SGHVS and CDR2 FQNEAQ. This CDR3 contains 15 residues. The CDR3 sequence: CASSGATGGYTEAFF. The CDR3 DNA is TGTGCCAGCAGCGGGGCGACAGGGGGTTACACTGAAGCTTTCTTT. Filled out from reference TRBV7-8 and TRBJ1-1, the complete variable domain reads GAGVSQSPRYKVAKRGQDVALRCDPISGHVSLFWYQQALGQGPEFLTYFQNEAQLDKSGLPSDRFFAERPEGSVSTLKIQRTQQEDSAVYLCASSGATGGYTEAFFGQGTRLTVV.

The CDR3 loop is CASSVDRGSSYNEQYF. In DNA form, the CDR3 reads TGTGCCAGCAGCGTAGACCGGGGGAGCTCCTACAATGAGCAGTACTTC. The chain has TRBV7-9 and TRBJ2-1, with D tentatively TRBD2 (6 bases). The J call may not be correct, given that the DNA end is closer to TRBJ2-7. The CDR3 is 16 residues long. Germline loops: CDR1 SEHNR, CDR2 FQNEAQ (reference sequence).

A remark on this clonotype: Mismatch with germline at one junction end may stem from a read error. The V and J genes are TRBV28 and TRBJ1-1; 10 bases agree with TRBD1. CDR1 and CDR2 from the germline V gene are MDHEN and SYDVKM. The length of the CDR3 is 18 residues. In DNA, the CDR3 is TGCGCCAGCATCTTACGGGTCCAATGGGACAGGGGCGGAACTGAAGCTTTCTTT. It is translated as CASILRVQWDRGGTEAFF.

The rearrangement uses TRBV28 and TRBJ2-3; TRBD1 aligns across 9 bases. CDR3 size: 17 residues. Germline CDR1 MDHEN, CDR2 SYDVKM. Trimming at V came to 5 bases and at J to 0 bases, leaving 9 bases not matched to a gene. CDR3: CASSRTGAPTSTDTQYF. The CDR3 coding sequence is TGTGCCAGCAGTCGGACAGGGGCCCCCACTAGCACAGATACGCAGTATTTT. Supplemented by reference TRBV28 and TRBJ2-3, the full variable domain reads DVKVTQSSRYLVKRTGEKVFLECVQDMDHENMFWYRQDPGLGLRLIYFSYDVKMKEKGDIPEGYSVSREKKERFSLILESASTNQTSMYLCASSRTGAPTSTDTQYFGPGTRLTVL.

The V gene is TRBV5-1, the J gene TRBJ1-2; 8 positions match TRBD1. After removal of 2 bases from V and 5 bases from J, the junction contained 8 bases not matched to a gene. The length of the CDR3 is 15 residues. Per germline, CDR1 SGHRS and CDR2 YFSETQ. The CDR3 reads CASSFARTGLYGYTF. CDR3 nucleotide sequence: TGCGCCAGCAGCTTTGCAAGGACAGGGCTTTATGGCTACACCTTC.